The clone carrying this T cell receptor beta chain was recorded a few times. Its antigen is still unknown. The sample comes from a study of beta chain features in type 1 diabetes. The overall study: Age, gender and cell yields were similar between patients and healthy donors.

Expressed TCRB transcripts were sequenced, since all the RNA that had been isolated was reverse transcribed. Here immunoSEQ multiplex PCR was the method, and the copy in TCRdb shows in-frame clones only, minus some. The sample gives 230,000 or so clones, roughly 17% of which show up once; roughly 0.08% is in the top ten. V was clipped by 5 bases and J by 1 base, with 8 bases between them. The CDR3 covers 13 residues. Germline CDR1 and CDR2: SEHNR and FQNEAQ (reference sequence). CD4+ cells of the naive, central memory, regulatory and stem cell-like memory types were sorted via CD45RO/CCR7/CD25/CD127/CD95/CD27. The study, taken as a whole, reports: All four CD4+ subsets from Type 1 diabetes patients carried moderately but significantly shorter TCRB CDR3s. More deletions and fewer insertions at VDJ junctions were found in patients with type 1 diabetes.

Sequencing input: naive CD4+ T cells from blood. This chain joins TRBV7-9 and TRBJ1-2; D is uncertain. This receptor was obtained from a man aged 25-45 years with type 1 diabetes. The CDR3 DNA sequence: TGTGCCAGCAGCGACGACGGTAACTATGGCTACACCTTC. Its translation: CASSDDGNYGYTF.